These 25 T cell receptor beta chains originate from one sample sequenced in a study of regulatory T cells in long-lasting Graves disease. HTBI primers from iRepertoire and Arm-PCR of CDR3 regions yielded the TCR beta libraries. TCRdb fed the multiplex PCR reads into MiXCR, producing one record per CDR3 protein. The sample lists around 330,000 distinct CDR3 sequences; over 15% were seen once. Described time point: newly diagnosed GD, antithyroid drugs for less than 3 months. From RNA extracted from PBMCs, the TCR library was made. The starting material was peripheral blood mononuclear cells (PBMCs), obtained at new diagnosis, from a patient treated with antithyroid drugs. All receptors come from a female donor with Graves disease.

Turning to this clonotype: With a much larger clone just one base away, this may be a read error. The chain links TRBV29-1 to TRBJ2-3, with 7 nucleotides matching TRBD1. The tail of the sequence fits TRBJ2-5 better, so the J call may be wrong. Germline CDR1 and CDR2: SQVTM and ANQGSEA. The CDR3 has 15 residues. The CDR3 is CSVDNERGRSETQYF. CDR3 bases: TGCAGCGTTGATAATGAGAGGGGGCGGTCAGAGACCCAGTACTTC.

The sample holds a few counts of this clonotype. The chain employs TRBV7-2 and TRBJ2-1; D is possibly TRBD1 or TRBD2 (5 bases each). The CDR3 contains 13 residues. Germline CDR1 and CDR2: SGHTA and FQGNSA. V was trimmed by 4 bases and J by 5 bases, leaving 9 bases between them. The DNA for the CDR3 is TGTGCCAGCAGCTCGGGGCCCAACAATGAGCAGTTCTTC. Amino acids: CASSSGPNNEQFF.

This clonotype was seen repeatedly, ten times or more. V and J are TRBV12-3 or TRBV12-4 and TRBJ1-5, with a weak D call TRBD1 (5 bases). Trimming left V 5 bases short and J 9 bases short, with 20 bases between. This CDR3 has 15 residues. CDR3 sequence reads: CASSPGAQVTRPQHF. For the CDR3, the DNA is TGTGCCAGCAGTCCTGGGGCACAGGTGACCCGGCCCCAGCATTTT.

This clonotype was found a few times. The V and J genes are TRBV5-6 and TRBJ2-1; D call uncertain. CDR3 size: 12 residues. Germline loops: CDR1 SGHDT, CDR2 YYEEEE. V lost 0 bases to trimming and J lost 9 bases, with 7 bases between them. The CDR3 reads CASSLGSGEQFF. The DNA of the CDR3 is TGTGCCAGCAGCTTGGGGTCTGGTGAGCAGTTCTTC.

The sample holds many counts of this clonotype. V usage is TRBV5-1 and J usage is TRBJ1-5; D gene unclear. The V end was cut by 0 bases, the J end by 2 bases, with 12 bases between. This CDR3 comprises 16 residues. The V gene's germline CDR1 is SGHRS and CDR2 YFSETQ. The CDR3 spells CASSLAGRARNQPQHF. The CDR3 bases are TGCGCCAGCAGCTTGGCCGGGCGGGCCCGCAATCAGCCCCAGCATTTT. Filled out from reference TRBV5-1 and TRBJ1-5, the complete variable domain reads KAGVTQTPRYLIKTRGQQVTLSCSPISGHRSVSWYQQTPGQGLQFLFEYFSETQRNKGNFPGRFSGRQFSNSRSEMNVSTLELGDSALYLCASSLAGRARNQPQHFGDGTRLSIL.

This clonotype came up many times. The V and J genes are TRBV6-1 and TRBJ1-5, with no clear D. V was cut by 11 bases and J by 6 bases, with 17 bases left in between. This CDR3 is 13 amino acids long. Germline CDR1 MNHNS, CDR2 SASEGT. Written as DNA, the CDR3 is TGTGCCTCCGCCCGGGTGGGCCCTCAGCCCCAGCATTTT. This gives the protein CASARVGPQPQHF.

Only one count was recorded for this clonotype. V is TRBV2 and J is TRBJ2-5; 11 positions agree with TRBD2. Germline V lookup: CDR1 SNHLY, CDR2 FYNNEI. V gave up 6 bases and J gave up 5 bases; unmatched junction bases: 14. This CDR3 contains 17 residues. CDR3 residues: CASSYQVAGGPGETQYF. The CDR3 coding sequence is TGTGCCAGCAGCTACCAAGTAGCGGGAGGGCCGGGTGAGACCCAGTACTTC. Supplemented by reference TRBV2 and TRBJ2-5, the full variable domain reads EPEVTQTPSHQVTQMGQEVILRCVPISNHLYFYWYRQILGQKVEFLVSFYNNEISEKSEIFDDQFSVERPDGSNFTLKIRSTKLEDSAMYFCASSYQVAGGPGETQYFGPGTRLLVL.

This sequence joins TRBV2 and TRBJ2-7; 8 positions match TRBD1. The CDR3 contains 14 residues. V lost 4 bases to trimming and J lost 4 bases; unmatched junction nucleotides: 6. Germline V CDR1 and CDR2: SNHLY, FYNNEI. The CDR3 loop reads CASSGGQGGYEQYF. CDR3 bases: TGTGCCAGCAGTGGAGGACAGGGAGGTTACGAGCAGTACTTC.

The table lists this clonotype with many counts. This sequence joins TRBV7-9 and TRBJ2-5; D may be TRBD2 (5 bases). The CDR3 is made up of 16 amino acids. Trimming pared 4 bases from V and 5 bases from J, leaving 20 bases between. Germline CDR1 and CDR2: SEHNR and FQNEAQ (reference sequence). CDR3 DNA: TGTGCCAGCAGCTATAGTCCCTCAGGAGGTGGGGAGACCCAGTACTTC. Translated: CASSYSPSGGGETQYF.

The table lists this clonotype with a few counts. V gene TRBV30 combines with J gene TRBJ2-3, with D uncertain. CDR3 length: 18 amino acids. Trimming cost V 2 bases and J 0 bases, with 21 bases left between them. From germline, CDR1 is GTSNPN and CDR2 SVGIG (reference sequence). CDR3 DNA sequence: TGTGCCTGGAGTAATCTGGATCTTAGAGGAGATAGCACAGATACGCAGTATTTT. It specifies CAWSNLDLRGDSTDTQYF.

A few counts support this clonotype. The junction does not match germline at one end; this may be a read error. This CDR3 is CASSLGLRGTTYERETQYF. CDR3 nucleotide sequence: TGTGCTAGCAGCTTAGGCTTACGCGGGACTACATATGAGAGAGAGACCCAGTACTTC. The chain employs TRBV7-7 and TRBJ2-5; 7 bases agree with TRBD2. The CDR3 is 19 amino acids. Germline-derived CDR1 and CDR2 are SSHAT and FNYEAQ (reference sequence).

This clonotype was counted at least ten times. The chain joins TRBV13 to TRBJ2-1; 14 bases are a match to TRBD2. This CDR3 region has 20 residues. Losses at the gene ends were 2 bases for V and 7 bases for J; bases not matched to a gene: 16. The germline gives CDR1 PRHDT, CDR2 FYEKMQ (reference sequence). CDR3 sequence (DNA): TGTGCCAGCAGCTTACAATTTCTGGCCGCCAGGACTAGCGGGAGGAATGAGCAGTTCTTC. Protein: CASSLQFLAARTSGRNEQFF.

This clonotype came up once. The chain combines TRBV30 with TRBJ2-3; TRBD2 might be the D (6 bases). Germline loops: CDR1 GTSNPN, CDR2 SVGIG (reference sequence). V gave up 5 bases and J gave up 4 bases, with 16 bases separating them. The CDR3 has 14 residues. CDR3 bases: TGTGCCTGGGCCAGGAGGGACCTGCCAGATACGCAGTATTTT. Amino acids: CAWARRDLPDTQYF.

The rearrangement uses TRBV7-9 and TRBJ2-1; 10 bases match TRBD2. The CDR3 contains 16 residues. The germline V gene encodes CDR1 SEHNR and CDR2 FQNEAQ (reference sequence). The V and J ends lost 8 bases and 1 base, in that order; junction bases with no gene match: 8. CDR3 sequence (DNA): TGTGCCAGCGGCCCTTTACTAGCGGGATCCTACAATGAGCAGTTCTTC. Protein: CASGPLLAGSYNEQFF.

This clonotype was detected many times. The CDR3 DNA reads TGTGCCAGCTCACCACGGATGGAAGGCTACACCTTC. Amino acid sequence: CASSPRMEGYTF. The chain couples TRBV18 to TRBJ1-2; D is unresolved. Trimming shortened V by 1 base and J by 8 bases, and 8 bases separated the two germline ends. Germline-derived CDR1 and CDR2 are KGHSH and LQKENI. The CDR3 spans 12 residues. The variable domain in full, completed from reference TRBV18 and TRBJ1-2, reads NAGVMQNPRHLVRRRGQEARLRCSPMKGHSHVYWYRQLPEEGLKFMVYLQKENIIDESGMPKERFSAEFPKEGPSILRIQQVVRGDSAAYFCASSPRMEGYTFGSGTRLTVV.

A word on this clonotype: This may stem from a read error, because a much larger clone lies one nucleotide away. The chain combines TRBV30 with TRBJ2-3; D is uncertain. The germline V gene encodes CDR1 GTSNPN and CDR2 SVGIG (reference sequence). The CDR3 sequence is 14 residues long. V lost 2 bases and J lost 2, with 11 bases in between. CDR3: CAWSSTVHTDTQYF. CDR3 in DNA: TGTGCCTGGAGTTCTACGGTCCACACAGATACGCAGTATTTT.

Note on this clonotype: With a much larger clone just one base away, this may be a read error. The J gene is TRBJ2-1, the V gene TRBV11-3; the D gene is possibly TRBD1 (6 bases). The closer fit of TRBJ2-5 to the DNA end suggests the J call may be wrong. CDR1 and CDR2 (germline): SGHNT, YENEEA. CDR3 size: 14 residues. DNA for the CDR3: TGTGCCAGCAGCCCCTCAGGGGCCGAGGAGACCCAGTACTTC. Amino acid sequence: CASSPSGAEETQYF.

The table lists this clonotype with a few counts. The genes are TRBV30 and TRBJ2-5; perhaps TRBD2 as D (5 bases). There are 14 residues in the CDR3. Trimming left V 8 bases short and J 1 base short, with 17 bases between. The V gene's germline CDR1 is GTSNPN and CDR2 SVGIG (reference sequence). The CDR3 reads CAGEWDMLQETQYF. The DNA of the CDR3 is TGTGCCGGGGAGTGGGATATGCTCCAAGAGACCCAGTACTTC.

A few counts support this clonotype. The CDR3 reads CATSEWPLGADTQYF. The CDR3 DNA reads TGTGCCACCAGTGAATGGCCTCTAGGCGCAGATACGCAGTATTTT. The chain links TRBV24-1 to TRBJ2-3, with D hard to call. Germline values: CDR1 KGHDR, CDR2 SFDVKD. V was clipped by 4 bases and J by 4 bases, with 14 bases between them. CDR3 size: 15 residues.

A few counts support this clonotype. The chain has TRBV20-1 and TRBJ2-1; 11 bases are shared with TRBD2. CDR3 length: 14 residues. Germline lookup yields CDR1 DFQATT and CDR2 SNEGSKA (reference sequence). CDR3 protein: CGGTSGGSNNEQFF. CDR3 nucleotide sequence: TGCGGAGGGACTAGCGGTGGATCGAACAATGAGCAGTTCTTC.

This clonotype showed up just a few times. In this CDR3 the conserved last residue, phenylalanine or tryptophan, is missing, so a read error is likely. The rearrangement joins TRBV28 to TRBJ2-5, with D possibly TRBD2 on 6 matching bases. The CDR3 covers 14 residues. Germline V gene lookup returns CDR1 MDHEN and CDR2 SYDVKM. CDR3 coding DNA: TGCGCCAGCACCGGGTGGGGGGACCAAGAGACCCAGTACCTC. Its translation is CASTGWGDQETQYL.

This clonotype was counted ten times or more. This sequence joins TRBV5-6 and TRBJ2-7, with 9 bases fitting TRBD2. The ends lost 0 bases at V and 5 bases at J; junction bases unmatched: 6. CDR3 length equals 15 residues. Germline values: CDR1 SGHDT, CDR2 YYEEEE. The CDR3 sequence: CASSLGVAGVHEQYF. For the CDR3, the DNA is TGTGCCAGCAGCTTGGGGGTAGCGGGAGTCCACGAGCAGTACTTC.

This clonotype was picked up many times. J is TRBJ2-1 and V is TRBV7-2; 9 bases align to TRBD1. V trimming: 2 bases; J trimming: 3 bases; junction bases outside the gene matches: 5. The CDR3 is 16 amino acids. Germline loops: CDR1 SGHTA, CDR2 FQGNSA. The CDR3 loop reads CASSLYTGGFYNEQFF. The CDR3 DNA is TGTGCCAGCAGCTTATATACAGGGGGCTTCTACAATGAGCAGTTCTTC.

There are many counts of this clonotype. V is TRBV7-9 and J is TRBJ2-5; D ambiguous. In germline, CDR1 is SEHNR, CDR2 FQNEAQ (reference sequence). Deletions cut 1 base from V and 2 bases from J, with 5 bases between. This CDR3 is built from 13 residues. CDR3 region: CASSLDVQETQYF. The CDR3 nucleotides read TGTGCCAGCAGCTTAGATGTACAAGAGACCCAGTACTTC.

This clonotype was seen repeatedly, ten times or more. The chain couples TRBV2 to TRBJ2-1; D not certain. With 6 bases removed from V and 5 bases from J, the gap between germline ends came to 11 bases. The germline CDR1 and CDR2 sequences are SNHLY and FYNNEI. The length of the CDR3 is 13 residues. For the CDR3, the DNA is TGTGCCAGCAGCGCAGGTCGGGACAATGAGCAGTTCTTC. The encoded protein is CASSAGRDNEQFF.